This T cell receptor (beta chain) was sequenced in a study of cytomegalovirus exposure and HLA in healthy donors. Study-level findings and limits: Confirmation in vitro established that a few CMV-associated chains were specific for CMV antigens.

J was trimmed by 4 bases and V by 6 bases; bases with no gene match: 9. The CDR3 has 15 amino acids. Looked up from germline, CDR1 is MNHEY and CDR2 is SVGAGI. Note on this clone: Its matching antigen is unknown.

The primer mix had 60 Vbeta and 13 Jbeta primers. Sequencing used immunoSEQ multiplex PCR; TCRdb keeps in-frame clones, though not all of them. Among 73,000 or so clones listed, over 60% were seen once. Input material: PBMCs. This rearrangement joins TRBV6-5 to TRBJ2-7; TRBD1 agrees at 10 bases. The TCR was taken from a woman aged 40 to 55 in good health and CMV-seropositive. The CDR3 spells CASSLGTGVHYEQYF. The CDR3 nucleotides read TGTGCCAGCAGCCTGGGGACAGGGGTTCATTACGAGCAGTACTTC.